The 23 T cell receptor beta chains below come from one sample, sequenced in a study of cytomegalovirus exposure and HLA in healthy donors. It was with 60 Vbeta and 13 Jbeta primers that the PCR ran. Profiled with immunoSEQ multiplex PCR; TCRdb holds only in-frame clones, not every one. The sample has about 110,000 clones, roughly two thirds seen once. The material sequenced was PBMCs. The receptors derive from a man aged 40-49 years in good health and CMV-seronegative.

Only a few counts were recorded for this clone. V usage is TRBV5-1 and J usage is TRBJ2-3, with D perhaps TRBD2 (5 bases). The CDR3 consists of 17 residues. Germline V gene lookup returns CDR1 SGHRS and CDR2 YFSETQ. Trimming took off 4 bases at V and 0 bases at J, with 18 bases between the two ends. The CDR3 region is CASSIHGLDLSTDTQYF. The CDR3, as DNA: TGCGCCAGCAGCATCCACGGACTGGACCTAAGCACAGATACGCAGTATTTT.

This clone has just a few counts. This chain links TRBV11-2 with TRBJ2-7; 10 bases map to TRBD1. The CDR3 has 19 amino acids. J was trimmed by 3 bases and V by 0 bases; bases with no gene match: 14. The germline V gene encodes CDR1 SGHAT and CDR2 FQNNGV. This CDR3 is CASSLDRTGGRMNGYEQYF. The CDR3 region has the DNA TGTGCCAGCAGCTTAGATAGGACAGGGGGAAGGATGAATGGCTACGAGCAGTACTTC.

This sequence joins TRBV6-1 and TRBJ1-5; D possibly corresponds to TRBD1 (6 bases). CDR3 size: 14 residues. Trimming left V 6 bases short and J 4 bases short, with 13 bases between. Germline lookup yields CDR1 MNHNS and CDR2 SASEGT. CDR3 sequence: CASRAATGNQPQHF. The CDR3 coding sequence is TGTGCCAGCAGAGCGGCGACAGGTAATCAGCCCCAGCATTTT.

The rearrangement links TRBV7-2 to TRBJ2-2; D perhaps matches TRBD2 (6 bases). This CDR3 has 14 amino acids. Trimming shortened V by 3 bases and J by 9 bases, and 14 bases separated the two germline ends. Germline values: CDR1 SGHTA, CDR2 FQGNSA. The CDR3 nucleotides are TGTGCCAGCAGCTTTTCGGCGGCGGGAAGGGAGCTGTTTTTT. This codes for CASSFSAAGRELFF.

The V and J genes are TRBV6-5 and TRBJ1-2; 9 positions match TRBD1. This CDR3 is 15 amino acids long. Unmatched junction bases numbered 7, after V lost 6 bases and J lost 2 bases. Germline V gene lookup returns CDR1 MNHEY and CDR2 SVGAGI. CDR3 coding DNA: TGTGCCAGCAGCAGAGGACAGGGGCGGAACTATGGCTACACCTTC. It specifies CASSRGQGRNYGYTF.

The chain recombines TRBV19 with TRBJ2-3; D is ambiguous. CDR1 and CDR2 (germline): LNHDA, SQIVND (reference sequence). The CDR3 is made up of 12 amino acids. V lost 6 bases and J 4 bases, leaving 8 bases between the germline ends. DNA of the CDR3: TGTGCCAGTAGGGATGGAGCAGATACGCAGTATTTT. Its translation: CASRDGADTQYF.

The CDR3 sequence is CASSPTGSGNTIYF. The DNA of the CDR3 is TGTGCCAGCAGCCCCACGGGCTCTGGAAACACCATATATTTT. J is TRBJ1-3 and V is TRBV5-4; no reliable D call. V gave up 4 bases and J gave up 0 bases, with 8 bases separating them. Germline CDR1 SGHNT, CDR2 YYREEE (reference sequence). This CDR3 spans 14 amino acids.

The chain joins TRBV7-2 to TRBJ1-1, with 9 bases identical to TRBD1. Looked up from germline, CDR1 is SGHTA and CDR2 is FQGNSA. This CDR3 is 16 amino acids long. The trim removed 1 base at V and 5 bases at J, leaving 8 bases unmatched. The CDR3: CASSLVKYGTGTEAFF. CDR3 sequence (DNA): TGTGCCAGCAGCTTAGTAAAATATGGGACAGGGACTGAAGCTTTCTTT.

This clone has a handful of counts. The CDR3 is CASSLGGRGTNQPQHF. CDR3 nucleotides: TGTGCCAGCAGCTTAGGTGGCAGGGGAACCAATCAGCCCCAGCATTTT. The V gene is TRBV11-2, the J gene TRBJ1-5, with D perhaps TRBD1 (6 bases). The CDR3 contains 16 residues. The V and J ends lost 1 base and 3 bases respectively, with 13 bases between them. Per the germline V gene, CDR1 is SGHAT and CDR2 is FQNNGV.

The J gene is TRBJ2-5, the V gene TRBV7-8; TRBD1 matches 7 bases. The J segment lost 1 base and the V segment lost 6 bases, leaving 11 bases of the junction unmatched. Germline V lookup: CDR1 SGHVS, CDR2 FQNEAQ. CDR3 size: 16 residues. The CDR3 DNA follows: TGTGCCAGCAGTCACAGGGACAGAGCTTTCCAAGAGACCCAGTACTTC. Residues: CASSHRDRAFQETQYF.

The CDR3 sequence: CASSQGGASTDTQYF. CDR3 DNA sequence: TGTGCCAGCAGCCAGGGGGGGGCTAGCACAGATACGCAGTATTTT. The chain combines TRBV14 with TRBJ2-3; a weak D match, TRBD2 (7 bases). This CDR3 spans 15 amino acids. Deletions cut 3 bases from V and 0 bases from J, with 10 bases between. The germline gives CDR1 SGHDN, CDR2 FVKESK.

The rearrangement links TRBV28 to TRBJ2-1; TRBD2 matches 8 bases. The CDR3 is made up of 15 amino acids. The V and J ends lost 3 bases and 9 bases, in that order; junction bases with no gene match: 10. Per germline, CDR1 MDHEN and CDR2 SYDVKM. CDR3 sequence reads: CASSFSRGGGSEQFF. DNA of the CDR3: TGTGCCAGCAGTTTTAGTCGGGGGGGCGGGAGTGAGCAGTTCTTC.

Only one count was recorded for this clone. This chain joins TRBV4-3 and TRBJ2-2; D ambiguous. The V end was cut by 3 bases, the J end by 6 bases, with 29 bases between. The CDR3 is 20 residues long. Germline V gene data show CDR1 as LGHNA and CDR2 as YSLEER. CDR3 in amino acids: CASSQIPAGPELPPAGELFF. The CDR3 nucleotides read TGCGCCAGCAGCCAGATTCCAGCTGGGCCTGAATTGCCTCCGGCCGGGGAGCTGTTTTTT.

V is TRBV5-1 and J is TRBJ2-1; 12 nucleotides match TRBD2. Germline CDR1 is SGHRS and CDR2 is YFSETQ. This CDR3 spans 14 amino acids. V shed 3 bases, J shed 12 bases, and the junction held 7 bases outside the gene matches. DNA of the CDR3: TGCGCCAGCAGCTCGGAGACTAGCGGGGGAGGGCAGTTCTTC. This codes for CASSSETSGGGQFF.

This clone appeared a single time. This chain uses TRBV6-6 with TRBJ2-2; D possibly corresponds to TRBD2 (5 bases). CDR1 is MNHNY, CDR2 SVGAGI, per germline (reference sequence). This CDR3 comprises 14 residues. V lost 8 bases, J lost 2 bases, and 12 bases lay in between. The CDR3 nucleotides read TGTGCCAGCGTACGGGGATTTAACACCGGGGAGCTGTTTTTT. Residues: CASVRGFNTGELFF.

V gene TRBV4-3 combines with J gene TRBJ2-7; 10 bases agree with TRBD1. Germline assignment: CDR1 LGHNA and CDR2 YSLEER. The CDR3 covers 15 residues. With V trimmed by 4 bases and J by 2 bases, 5 bases remained unmatched. CDR3 in DNA: TGCGCCAGCAGCCCGTCCGGGACAGGGGCCTACGAGCAGTACTTC. Its translation: CASSPSGTGAYEQYF.

The chain is built from TRBV19 and TRBJ1-5; perhaps TRBD1 as D (6 bases). Germline V gene data show CDR1 as LNHDA and CDR2 as SQIVND (reference sequence). Trimming shortened V by 7 bases and J by 4 bases, and 14 bases separated the two germline ends. The CDR3 is made up of 14 amino acids. CDR3 protein: CASTFGTRNQPQHF. The CDR3 bases are TGTGCCAGTACCTTCGGGACAAGAAATCAGCCCCAGCATTTT.

V is TRBV4-1 and J is TRBJ1-2, with 7 bases that match TRBD1. The ends lost 0 bases at V and 7 bases at J; junction bases unmatched: 5. Germline CDR1 and CDR2: MGHRA and YSYEKL. The CDR3 is 14 amino acids. The chain's CDR3 is CASSQDQGGGGYTF. CDR3 sequence (DNA): TGCGCCAGCAGCCAAGATCAGGGGGGCGGTGGCTACACCTTC.

This clone was recorded only once. The J gene is TRBJ2-7, the V gene TRBV11-2, with TRBD1 matching 7 bases. With V trimmed by 5 bases and J by 0 bases, 10 bases remained unmatched. The germline CDR1 and CDR2 sequences are SGHAT and FQNNGV. This CDR3 has 16 residues. This chain's CDR3 is CASSQNTGASSYEQYF. The CDR3 nucleotides are TGTGCCAGCAGCCAAAATACAGGGGCGAGCTCCTACGAGCAGTACTTC. The variable domain in full, with the rest retrieved from reference TRBV11-2 and TRBJ2-7, is EAGVAQSPRYKIIEKRQSVAFWCNPISGHATLYWYQQILGQGPKLLIQFQNNGVVDDSQLPKDRFSAERLKGVDSTLKIQPAKLEDSAVYLCASSQNTGASSYEQYFGPGTRLTVT.

The V gene is TRBV27, the J gene TRBJ1-5; D perhaps matches TRBD1 (5 bases). CDR3 length equals 15 residues. V shed 8 bases and J shed 3 bases, with 17 bases lying between them. The germline V gene has CDR1 MNHEY and CDR2 SMNVEV (reference sequence). CDR3 sequence: CASGPWGGNNQPQHF. CDR3 coding DNA: TGTGCCAGCGGTCCTTGGGGGGGAAACAATCAGCCCCAGCATTTT.

V gene TRBV29-1 combines with J gene TRBJ2-7, with D possibly being TRBD1 (6 bases). Germline loops: CDR1 SQVTM, CDR2 ANQGSEA. The V end lost 4 bases, the J end lost 6 bases, and 19 bases lay between the germline ends. This CDR3 region has 14 residues. CDR3 nucleotide sequence: TGCAGCGTTGTAACCCCACAGGGAGTGTTCGAGCAGTACTTC. The encoded protein is CSVVTPQGVFEQYF.

The chain has TRBV7-9 and TRBJ1-5; D possibly corresponds to TRBD1 (5 bases). Germline lookup yields CDR1 SEHNR and CDR2 FQNEAQ (reference sequence). V shed 5 bases and J shed 0 bases, with 11 bases lying between them. The CDR3 loop spans 15 amino acids. Written as DNA, the CDR3 is TGTGCCAGCAGCGGTGCAGGGATTAGCAATCAGCCCCAGCATTTT. Its translation is CASSGAGISNQPQHF.

This chain connects TRBV11-2 to TRBJ2-7; 9 bases agree with TRBD1. J was trimmed by 3 bases and V by 4 bases; bases with no gene match: 7. This CDR3 spans 15 amino acids. Germline V gene lookup returns CDR1 SGHAT and CDR2 FQNNGV. In DNA form, the CDR3 reads TGTGCCAGCAGCTGGGCGGGACAGGGTAACTACGAGCAGTACTTC. Translating it yields CASSWAGQGNYEQYF.